The 7 T cell receptor beta chains below come from one sample, sequenced in a study of response to subunit inactivated influenza vaccine. One entry per CDR3 protein results from TCRdb running MiXCR on the RT-PCR reads. The sample includes around 750,000 distinct CDR3 sequences, around 20% of them seen just once. The material sequenced was PBMCs from blood, taken around 5 days after vaccination. These receptors were collected from a man aged 50 to 60 who received an inactivated influenza vaccine.

This clonotype came up a few times. The V gene is TRBV5-1, the J gene TRBJ1-1; TRBD1 matches at 8 bases. This CDR3 contains 14 residues. Germline V gene sequence: CDR1 SGHRS, CDR2 YFSETQ. V dropped 2 bases and J dropped 6; count of bases not matched to a gene: 6. Here the CDR3 DNA reads TGCGCCAGCAGCTTTGACAGGGGTAGGGCTGAAGCTTTCTTT. This gives the protein CASSFDRGRAEAFF.

CDR3 in amino acids: CATSRDRVNQPQHF. The CDR3 nucleotides are TGTGCCACCAGCAGAGACAGGGTGAATCAGCCCCAGCATTTT. The V and J genes are TRBV15 and TRBJ1-5, with TRBD1 as a possible D gene (5 bases). V was cut by 0 bases and J by 4 bases, with 7 bases left in between. The CDR3 loop spans 14 amino acids. The germline V gene encodes CDR1 LNHNV and CDR2 YYDKDF (reference sequence).

V usage is TRBV6-2 or TRBV6-3 and J usage is TRBJ2-7; D might be TRBD1 or TRBD2, each matching 5 bases. The germline gives CDR1 MNHEY, CDR2 SVGEGT. V shed 3 bases and J shed 3 bases, with 15 bases lying between them. This CDR3 is built from 15 residues. In DNA form, the CDR3 reads TGTGCCAGCAGTTATGTCCGGGACCTAATCTACGAGCAGTACTTC. It encodes CASSYVRDLIYEQYF.

This clonotype occurred a few times. V usage is TRBV27 and J usage is TRBJ1-5; D is possibly TRBD1 (5 bases). V was cut by 11 bases and J by 6 bases, with 20 bases left in between. The CDR3 spans 14 residues. Germline V CDR1 and CDR2: MNHEY, SMNVEV (reference sequence). The CDR3 DNA reads TGTGCCGCGGGGGGGAGGGTTACCCCTCAGCCCCAGCATTTT. Protein product: CAAGGRVTPQPQHF.

This clonotype has just one count. Since a much larger clone is just one base distant, this may be a read error. The chain carries TRBV7-2 and TRBJ2-2; D ambiguous. In germline, CDR1 is SGHTA, CDR2 FQGNSA. Trimming removed 2 bases from V and 6 bases from J, with 7 bases in between. CDR3 length: 13 amino acids. This CDR3 reads CASSLKVPGELFF. The CDR3 DNA is TGTGCCAGCAGCTTAAAGGTTCCCGGGGAGCTGTTTTTT.

In this sample, this clonotype turned up a few times. The chain recombines TRBV7-2 with TRBJ2-5, with D perhaps given as TRBD1 or TRBD2 (5 bases each). The V gene's germline CDR1 is SGHTA and CDR2 FQGNSA. Trimming cost V 1 base and J 5 bases, with 14 bases left between them. CDR3 size: 15 residues. The CDR3 DNA follows: TGTGCCAGCAGCTTAGGGGGGTCAGGCCCGGAGACCCAGTACTTC. It yields the protein CASSLGGSGPETQYF.

The chain links TRBV6-2 or TRBV6-3 to TRBJ2-1; D is ambiguous. The CDR3 is 13 residues long. CDR1 is MNHEY, CDR2 SVGEGT, per germline. The V end lost 2 bases, the J end lost 9 bases, and 11 bases lay between the germline ends. The CDR3 is CASSYVERSEQFF. The CDR3, as DNA: TGTGCCAGCAGTTACGTGGAGCGTAGTGAGCAGTTCTTC.